Presented here are 20 T cell receptor beta chains from one specimen sequenced in a study of control samples from healthy donors and cancer patients. The data were produced by immunoSEQ multiplex PCR, yet TCRdb's version contains in-frame clones alone and is incomplete. This table has about 120,000 clones, about 89% appearing once. Specimen: blood. These receptors all come from a man aged 50-59 years in good health.

CDR3 loop: CASSPRAGTGEGYTF. CDR3 DNA sequence: TGTGCCAGCTCACCCCGAGCCGGGACAGGGGAGGGCTACACCTTC. The chain has TRBV18 and TRBJ1-2; 10 bases are a match to TRBD1. The junction had 9 bases not matched to a gene; V was cut back by 3 bases and J by 8 bases. This CDR3 is 15 amino acids long. Germline assignment: CDR1 KGHSH and CDR2 LQKENI.

The chain carries TRBV4-1 and TRBJ2-7; 8 bases fit TRBD1. Trimming at V came to 8 bases and at J to 3 bases, leaving 9 bases not matched to a gene. Per the germline V gene, CDR1 is MGHRA and CDR2 is YSYEKL. The CDR3 is made up of 14 amino acids. This CDR3 reads CASSWTGKGYEQYF. DNA for the CDR3: TGCGCCAGCTCCTGGACAGGGAAGGGCTACGAGCAGTACTTC.

This clone was detected once. The chain links TRBV6-5 to TRBJ2-5, with 8 bases lining up with TRBD1. This CDR3 contains 15 residues. The junction had 7 bases not matched to a gene; V was cut back by 3 bases and J by 4 bases. Germline-derived CDR1 and CDR2 are MNHEY and SVGAGI. CDR3 in amino acids: CASSYGRGLTETQYF. The DNA for the CDR3 is TGTGCCAGCAGTTATGGCAGGGGGCTAACAGAGACCCAGTACTTC.

The V call is TRBV6-5, the J call TRBJ1-2; 7 nucleotides line up with TRBD1. This CDR3 has 14 amino acids. V dropped 1 base and J dropped 4; count of bases not matched to a gene: 3. Per germline, CDR1 MNHEY and CDR2 SVGAGI. The CDR3 region has the DNA TGTGCCAGCAGTTACTTGGGACAGAGCTATGGCTACACCTTC. It yields the protein CASSYLGQSYGYTF.

The chain combines TRBV5-1 with TRBJ2-7, with D unresolved. Germline V gene data show CDR1 as SGHRS and CDR2 as YFSETQ. CDR3 length: 15 amino acids. V shed 2 bases and J shed 1 base, with 13 bases lying between them. The CDR3 DNA reads TGCGCCAGCAGCTTTGGGCAGCTAGGTTCCTACGAGCAGTACTTC. Translating gives CASSFGQLGSYEQYF.

This clone came up once. The V gene is TRBV10-3, the J gene TRBJ2-5; 10 bases are a match to TRBD1. The V gene's germline CDR1 is ENHRY and CDR2 SYGVKD. The CDR3 sequence is 17 residues long. J was trimmed by 3 bases and V by 2 bases; bases with no gene match: 9. CDR3 nucleotide sequence: TGTGCCATCAGTGAGCCCCCGACAGGGGGCGAAGAAGAGACCCAGTACTTC. Translating gives CAISEPPTGGEEETQYF.

This clone occurred once. The rearrangement links TRBV6-1 to TRBJ2-5, with D possibly TRBD1 on 7 matching bases. Germline V gene lookup returns CDR1 MNHNS and CDR2 SASEGT. V was pared by 3 bases and J by 4 bases, with 15 bases between. This CDR3 is built from 15 residues. The CDR3 here is CASSEKGAGTETQYF. DNA for the CDR3: TGTGCCAGCAGTGAGAAGGGGGCGGGAACAGAGACCCAGTACTTC.

This chain uses TRBV20-1 with TRBJ2-2; D is possibly TRBD1 (5 bases). V lost 3 bases and J 1 base, leaving 12 bases between the germline ends. Per the germline V gene, CDR1 is DFQATT and CDR2 is SNEGSKA (reference sequence). The CDR3 extends over 15 amino acids. The CDR3, as DNA: TGCAGTGCTAGTCTAGGGGCGCTGAACACCGGGGAGCTGTTTTTT. Amino acids: CSASLGALNTGELFF.

The chain carries TRBV5-1 and TRBJ1-4; possibly TRBD1 for D (5 bases). In germline, CDR1 is SGHRS, CDR2 YFSETQ. The CDR3 length is 17 residues. With 0 bases removed from V and 0 bases from J, the gap between germline ends came to 12 bases. The CDR3 DNA follows: TGCGCCAGCAGCTTGGGGGGACGGTCCACAACTAATGAAAAACTGTTTTTT. Residues: CASSLGGRSTTNEKLFF. Drawing the rest from reference TRBV5-1 and TRBJ1-4, the complete variable domain is KAGVTQTPRYLIKTRGQQVTLSCSPISGHRSVSWYQQTPGQGLQFLFEYFSETQRNKGNFPGRFSGRQFSNSRSEMNVSTLELGDSALYLCASSLGGRSTTNEKLFFGSGTQLSVL.

V and J are TRBV27 and TRBJ1-2; TRBD1 aligns across 11 bases. Trimming took 5 bases from V and 7 from J; bases not matched to a gene: 6. Germline V gene sequence: CDR1 MNHEY, CDR2 SMNVEV (reference sequence). This CDR3 region has 14 residues. The CDR3 nucleotides read TGTGCCAGCAGTGTGGGACAGGGGGGGACTGGCTACACCTTC. Protein product: CASSVGQGGTGYTF.

The chain is built from TRBV29-1 and TRBJ2-3; possible D gene TRBD1, 6 bases. V dropped 5 bases and J dropped 2 bases, with 20 bases sitting between them. Per the germline V gene, CDR1 is SQVTM and CDR2 is ANQGSEA. CDR3 size: 16 residues. DNA of the CDR3: TGCAGCGTTTATGAACGTGACAGGTTATACACAGATACGCAGTATTTT. It yields the protein CSVYERDRLYTDTQYF.

The chain employs TRBV4-1 and TRBJ1-1; possibly TRBD1 for D (5 bases). Germline V gene lookup returns CDR1 MGHRA and CDR2 YSYEKL. The V end was cut by 2 bases, the J end by 4 bases, with 11 bases between. This CDR3 contains 14 residues. The CDR3 is CASSQPGVRTEAFF. In DNA, the CDR3 is TGCGCCAGCAGCCAACCGGGGGTTCGCACTGAAGCTTTCTTT.

The V gene is TRBV15, the J gene TRBJ2-7; possible D gene TRBD1, 6 bases. In germline, CDR1 is LNHNV, CDR2 YYDKDF (reference sequence). The V and J ends lost 3 bases and 3 bases respectively, with 21 bases between them. The CDR3 spans 17 residues. The CDR3, as DNA: TGTGCCACCAGCAGGGTCCCCGACAGGTCTGGAGACTACGAGCAGTACTTC. This encodes CATSRVPDRSGDYEQYF.

The chain links TRBV20-1 to TRBJ1-2; perhaps TRBD1 as D (5 bases). The CDR3 totals 12 residues. The V gene's germline CDR1 is DFQATT and CDR2 SNEGSKA (reference sequence). Trimming shortened V by 3 bases and J by 6 bases, and 11 bases separated the two germline ends. The CDR3: CSASRQGDGYTF. Here the CDR3 DNA reads TGCAGTGCTAGTCGGCAGGGAGATGGCTACACCTTC.

This clone came up a few times. This chain uses TRBV10-3 with TRBJ2-7; 7 positions match TRBD1. Germline V gene sequence: CDR1 ENHRY, CDR2 SYGVKD. The CDR3 sequence is 13 residues long. V lost 11 bases and J lost 1; bases outside the gene matches: 8. CDR3 amino acids: CAVAGTASYEQYF. The CDR3, as DNA: TGTGCCGTCGCCGGGACAGCATCCTACGAGCAGTACTTC.

This chain connects TRBV19 to TRBJ2-1; 9 nucleotides agree with TRBD1. Germline CDR1 LNHDA, CDR2 SQIVND (reference sequence). V lost 5 bases, J lost 8 bases, and 7 bases stayed unmatched. This CDR3 comprises 14 residues. The chain's CDR3 is CASSPGQGRHEQFF. As DNA, the CDR3 is TGTGCCAGTAGTCCGGGACAGGGAAGGCATGAGCAGTTCTTC.

This clone was detected only once. The CDR3 loop is CASSFGQGADTEAFF. The CDR3 nucleotides are TGTGCCAGCAGCTTCGGACAGGGGGCGGACACTGAAGCTTTCTTT. V is TRBV9 and J is TRBJ1-1; 11 bases match TRBD1. J lost 3 bases, V lost 4 bases, and 5 bases had no gene match. This CDR3 has 15 residues. Per the germline V gene, CDR1 is SGDLS and CDR2 is YYNGEE.

This clone came up a few times. The chain employs TRBV3-1 (or the pseudogene TRBV3-2) and TRBJ2-3; D is ambiguous. The germline CDR1 and CDR2 sequences are LGHDT and YNNKEL (reference sequence). With 4 bases removed from V and 1 base from J, the gap between germline ends came to 15 bases. This CDR3 contains 16 residues. The chain's CDR3 is CASSLEIDGGTDTQYF. In DNA, the CDR3 is TGTGCCAGCAGCCTCGAGATAGATGGGGGCACAGATACGCAGTATTTT.

The chain links TRBV9 to TRBJ1-3; possible D gene TRBD1, 5 bases. This CDR3 region has 16 residues. Germline loops: CDR1 SGDLS, CDR2 YYNGEE. Trimming shortened V by 3 bases and J by 0 bases, and 13 bases separated the two germline ends. The CDR3, as DNA: TGTGCCAGCAGCGCGGGACCGCTGGGCTCTGGAAACACCATATATTTT. This translates into CASSAGPLGSGNTIYF. Full variable domain (remainder filled in from reference TRBV9 and TRBJ1-3): DSGVTQTPKHLITATGQRVTLRCSPRSGDLSVYWYQQSLDQGLQFLIQYYNGEERAKGNILERFSAQQFPDLHSELNLSSLELGDSALYFCASSAGPLGSGNTIYFGEGSWLTVV.

The J gene is TRBJ1-5, the V gene TRBV5-1; 10 nucleotides line up with TRBD1. J was trimmed by 5 bases and V by 3 bases; bases with no gene match: 5. Germline CDR1 SGHRS, CDR2 YFSETQ. The CDR3 contains 15 residues. The CDR3 DNA is TGCGCCAGCAGCTCGGGACAGGGGAGCGATCAGCCCCAGCATTTT. Its protein is CASSSGQGSDQPQHF.